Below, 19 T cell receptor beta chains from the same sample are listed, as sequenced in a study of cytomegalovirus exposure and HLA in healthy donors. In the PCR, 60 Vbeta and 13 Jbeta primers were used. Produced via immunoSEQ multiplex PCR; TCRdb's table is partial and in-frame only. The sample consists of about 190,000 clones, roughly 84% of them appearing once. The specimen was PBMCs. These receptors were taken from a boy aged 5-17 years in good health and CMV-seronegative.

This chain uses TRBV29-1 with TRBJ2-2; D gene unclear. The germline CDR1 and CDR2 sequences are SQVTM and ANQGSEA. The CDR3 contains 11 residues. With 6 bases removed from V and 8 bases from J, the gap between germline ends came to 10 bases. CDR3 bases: TGCAGCGTCGCCCAGTTGGGGGAGCTGTTTTTT. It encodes CSVAQLGELFF.

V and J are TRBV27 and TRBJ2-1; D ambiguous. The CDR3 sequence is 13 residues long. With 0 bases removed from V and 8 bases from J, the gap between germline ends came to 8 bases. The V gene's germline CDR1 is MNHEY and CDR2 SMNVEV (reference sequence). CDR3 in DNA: TGTGCCAGCAGTTTATCTTGGGCATATGAGCAGTTCTTC. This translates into CASSLSWAYEQFF.

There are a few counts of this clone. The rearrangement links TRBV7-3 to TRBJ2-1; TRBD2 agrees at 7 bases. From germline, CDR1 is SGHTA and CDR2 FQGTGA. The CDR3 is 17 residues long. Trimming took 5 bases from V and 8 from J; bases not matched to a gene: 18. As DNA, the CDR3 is TGTGCCAGCAGCGACGCGAGGGTCGGGGGAGGGCCGGATGAGCAGTTCTTC. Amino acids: CASSDARVGGGPDEQFF.

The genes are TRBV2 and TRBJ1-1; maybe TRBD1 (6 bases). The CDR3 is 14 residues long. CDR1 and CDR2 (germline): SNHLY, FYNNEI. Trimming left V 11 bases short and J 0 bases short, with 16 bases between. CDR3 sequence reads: CACLQGQLNTEAFF. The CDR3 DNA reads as TGTGCCTGCCTGCAGGGACAACTGAACACTGAAGCTTTCTTT.

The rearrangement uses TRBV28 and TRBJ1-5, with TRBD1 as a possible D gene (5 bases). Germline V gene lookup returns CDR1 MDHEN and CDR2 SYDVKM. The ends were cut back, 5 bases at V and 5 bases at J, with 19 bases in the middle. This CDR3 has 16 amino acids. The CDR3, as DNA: TGTGCCAGCAGTGGAACTGGGACTCATAGGGATCAGCCCCAGCATTTT. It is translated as CASSGTGTHRDQPQHF. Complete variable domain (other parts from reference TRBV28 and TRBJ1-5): DVKVTQSSRYLVKRTGEKVFLECVQDMDHENMFWYRQDPGLGLRLIYFSYDVKMKEKGDIPEGYSVSREKKERFSLILESASTNQTSMYLCASSGTGTHRDQPQHFGDGTRLSIL.

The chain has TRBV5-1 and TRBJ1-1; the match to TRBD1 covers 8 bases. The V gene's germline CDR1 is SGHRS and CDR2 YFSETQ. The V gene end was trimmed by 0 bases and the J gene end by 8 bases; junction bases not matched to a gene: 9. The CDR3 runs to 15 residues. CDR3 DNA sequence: TGCGCCAGCAGCTTGGCGGCCAGGGGGCTGGAAGAAGCTTTCTTT. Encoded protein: CASSLAARGLEEAFF.

CDR3 in amino acids: CASSGTGGSSNEKLFF. CDR3 nucleotides: TGTGCCAGCAGCGGAACAGGGGGCAGTTCTAATGAAAAACTGTTTTTT. V and J are TRBV9 and TRBJ1-4; 9 bases match TRBD1. The CDR3 length is 16 residues. The germline V gene has CDR1 SGDLS and CDR2 YYNGEE. After removal of 3 bases from V and 3 bases from J, the junction contained 6 bases not matched to a gene.

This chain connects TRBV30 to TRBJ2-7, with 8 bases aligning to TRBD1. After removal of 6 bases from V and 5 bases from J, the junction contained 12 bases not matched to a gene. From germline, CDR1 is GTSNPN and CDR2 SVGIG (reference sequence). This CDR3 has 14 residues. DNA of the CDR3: TGTGCCTGCGATTCAACCAGGGGGCTGGACGAGCAGTACTTC. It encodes CACDSTRGLDEQYF.

This CDR3 is CASSRQYEQYF. CDR3 nucleotide sequence: TGTGCCAGCAGCCGCCAGTACGAGCAGTACTTC. The gene calls are TRBV7-2 and TRBJ2-7; D uncertain. The CDR3 sequence is 11 residues long. Germline assignment: CDR1 SGHTA and CDR2 FQGNSA. Deletions cut 5 bases from V and 4 bases from J, with 6 bases between.

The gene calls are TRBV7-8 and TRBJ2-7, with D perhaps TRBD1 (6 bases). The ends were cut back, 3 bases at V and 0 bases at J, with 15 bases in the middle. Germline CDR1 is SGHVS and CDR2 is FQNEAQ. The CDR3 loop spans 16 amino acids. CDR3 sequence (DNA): TGTGCCAGCAGCTTGGTTTTCAGGGGTAGCTCCTACGAGCAGTACTTC. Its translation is CASSLVFRGSSYEQYF.

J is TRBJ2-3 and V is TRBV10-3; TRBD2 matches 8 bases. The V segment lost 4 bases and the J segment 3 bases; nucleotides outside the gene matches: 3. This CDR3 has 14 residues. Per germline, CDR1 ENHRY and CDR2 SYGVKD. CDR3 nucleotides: TGTGCCATCAGTGCGGGGGGGCCGACAGATACGCAGTATTTT. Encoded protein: CAISAGGPTDTQYF.

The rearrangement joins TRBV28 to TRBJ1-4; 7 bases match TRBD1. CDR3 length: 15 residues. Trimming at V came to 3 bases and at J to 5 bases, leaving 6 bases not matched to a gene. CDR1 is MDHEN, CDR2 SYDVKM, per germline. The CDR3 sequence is CASSFPVGGNEKLFF. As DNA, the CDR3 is TGTGCCAGCAGTTTCCCGGTAGGGGGCAATGAAAAACTGTTTTTT.

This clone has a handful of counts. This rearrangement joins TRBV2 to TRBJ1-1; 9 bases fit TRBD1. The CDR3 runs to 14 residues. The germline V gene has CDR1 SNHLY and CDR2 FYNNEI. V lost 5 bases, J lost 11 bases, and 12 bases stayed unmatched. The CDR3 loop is CASSPPRDRDLAFF. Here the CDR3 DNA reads TGTGCCAGCAGTCCCCCCCGGGACAGGGATCTTGCTTTCTTT.

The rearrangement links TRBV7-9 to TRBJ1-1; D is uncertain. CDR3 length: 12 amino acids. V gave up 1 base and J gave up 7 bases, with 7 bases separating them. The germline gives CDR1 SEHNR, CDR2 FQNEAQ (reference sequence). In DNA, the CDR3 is TGTGCCAGCAGCTTAGGTGGCAGTGAAGCTTTCTTT. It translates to CASSLGGSEAFF.

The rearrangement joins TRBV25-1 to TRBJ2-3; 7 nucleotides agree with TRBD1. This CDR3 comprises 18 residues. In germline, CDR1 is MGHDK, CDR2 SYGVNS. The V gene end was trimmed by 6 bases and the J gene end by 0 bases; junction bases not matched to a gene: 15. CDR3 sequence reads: CASSPGQFLTASTDTQYF. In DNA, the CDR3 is TGTGCCAGCAGCCCGGGACAGTTCCTTACTGCTAGCACAGATACGCAGTATTTT.

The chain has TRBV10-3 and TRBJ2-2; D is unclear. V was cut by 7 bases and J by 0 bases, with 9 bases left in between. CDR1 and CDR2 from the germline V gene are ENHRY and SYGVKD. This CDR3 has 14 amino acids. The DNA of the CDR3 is TGTGCCATCAAACGACAACCGAACACCGGGGAGCTGTTTTTT. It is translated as CAIKRQPNTGELFF.

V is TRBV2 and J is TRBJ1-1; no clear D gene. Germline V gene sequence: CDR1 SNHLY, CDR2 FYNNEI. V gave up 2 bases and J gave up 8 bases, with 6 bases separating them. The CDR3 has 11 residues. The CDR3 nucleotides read TGTGCCAGCAGTGAAAAGAGCGAAGCTTTCTTT. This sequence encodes CASSEKSEAFF.

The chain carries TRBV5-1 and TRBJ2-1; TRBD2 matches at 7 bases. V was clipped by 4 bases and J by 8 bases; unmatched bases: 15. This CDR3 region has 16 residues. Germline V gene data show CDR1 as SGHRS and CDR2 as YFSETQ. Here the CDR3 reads CASSLSSAGAPYEQFF. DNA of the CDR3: TGCGCCAGCAGCCTTTCATCGGCGGGAGCCCCATATGAGCAGTTCTTC.

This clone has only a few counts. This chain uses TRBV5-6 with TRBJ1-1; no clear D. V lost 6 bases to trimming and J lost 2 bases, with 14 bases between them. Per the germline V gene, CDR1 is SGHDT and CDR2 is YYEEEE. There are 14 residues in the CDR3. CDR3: CASNSRAPNTEAFF. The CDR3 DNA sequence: TGTGCCAGCAACTCGCGGGCCCCAAACACTGAAGCTTTCTTT.